This T cell receptor beta chain was retrieved from a study of neurological immune-mediated disorders. Regarding the study as a whole: It was the repertoires of 18 of 34 multiple sclerosis patients that phylogenetic grouping placed in one related-CDR3 cluster, which is a possible signature. No expanded-clone CDR3 amino acid sequence recurred across subjects, suggesting private TCR-beta repertoires.

The unsorted libraries were prepared from 2 million PBMCs (stored at -80 C). TCRdb called the 5' RACE reads again in MiXCR, with one record for every CDR3 protein. The sample records 50,000 or so distinct CDR3 sequences, 3% to 3.5% being singletons. This clonotype was counted many times. Its antigen is unknown. Sequence at one end of the junction differs from germline and may be a read error. This receptor was taken from a man between 40 and 49 years old with multiple sclerosis. The sequencing input was PBMCs.

The CDR3 region is CASSVGQGRRGYTF. The CDR3 DNA is TGTGCCAGCAGCGTAGGTCAGGGCCGCAGAGGCTACACCTTC. The chain has TRBV13 and TRBJ1-2, with D possibly being TRBD1 (5 bases). This CDR3 contains 14 residues. CDR1 and CDR2 from the germline V gene are PRHDT and FYEKMQ (reference sequence).